This T cell receptor (beta chain) was documented in a study of cytomegalovirus exposure and HLA in healthy donors. CDR3 length: 17 amino acids. V trimming: 1 base; J trimming: 3 bases; junction bases outside the gene matches: 10. Per the germline V gene, CDR1 is LNHDA and CDR2 is SQIVND (reference sequence). Data came from immunoSEQ multiplex PCR; TCRdb stores just in-frame clones and leaves some out. The table shows approximately 190,000 clones, with around 84% occurring only once. Broader study findings: Cytomegalovirus-associated TCR beta chains were listed, numbering roughly 150. While the bulk of TCR sequences proved rare, some public TCRs turned up in many donors. Cytomegalovirus status, reportedly, was diagnosed with high specificity and sensitivity by the classifier.

The count of this clone is one. Antigen specificity is unknown. The chain carries TRBV19 and TRBJ2-7; TRBD1 aligns across 9 bases. This TCR was recovered from a man aged 18 to 30 in good health and CMV-seropositive. Sequencing was performed on PBMCs. The CDR3 coding sequence is TGTGCCAGTAGTATAGGTCGAGCCGGGACAGGGAGCTACGAGCAGTACTTC. Amino acid sequence: CASSIGRAGTGSYEQYF.